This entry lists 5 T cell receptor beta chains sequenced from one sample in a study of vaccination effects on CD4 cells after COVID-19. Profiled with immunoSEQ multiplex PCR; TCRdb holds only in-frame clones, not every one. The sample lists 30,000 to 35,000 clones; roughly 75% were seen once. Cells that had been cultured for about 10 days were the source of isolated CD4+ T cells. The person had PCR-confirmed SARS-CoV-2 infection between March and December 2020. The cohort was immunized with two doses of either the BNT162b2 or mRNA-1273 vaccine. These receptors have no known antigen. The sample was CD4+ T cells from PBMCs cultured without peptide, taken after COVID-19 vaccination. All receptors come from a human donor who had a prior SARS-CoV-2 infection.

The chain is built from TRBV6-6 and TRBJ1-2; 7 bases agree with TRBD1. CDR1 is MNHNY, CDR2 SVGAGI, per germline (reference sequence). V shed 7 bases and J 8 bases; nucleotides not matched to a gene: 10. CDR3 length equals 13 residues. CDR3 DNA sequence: TGTGCCAGCACCGGGGACAGCCCTGGGGGCTACACCTTC. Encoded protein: CASTGDSPGGYTF.

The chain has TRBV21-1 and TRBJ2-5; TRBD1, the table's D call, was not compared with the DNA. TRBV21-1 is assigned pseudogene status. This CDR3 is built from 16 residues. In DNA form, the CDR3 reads TGTGCCAGCAGGAAAGGGGCAGGGGGACTCCAAGAGACCCAGTACTTC. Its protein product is CASRKGAGGLQETQYF.

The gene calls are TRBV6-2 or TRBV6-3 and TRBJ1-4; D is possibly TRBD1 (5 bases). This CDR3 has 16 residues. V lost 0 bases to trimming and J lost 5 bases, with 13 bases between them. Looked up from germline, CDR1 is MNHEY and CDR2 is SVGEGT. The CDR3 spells CASSYSTDSLNEKLFF. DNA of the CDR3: TGTGCCAGCAGTTACTCGACCGACAGCCTGAATGAAAAACTGTTTTTT.

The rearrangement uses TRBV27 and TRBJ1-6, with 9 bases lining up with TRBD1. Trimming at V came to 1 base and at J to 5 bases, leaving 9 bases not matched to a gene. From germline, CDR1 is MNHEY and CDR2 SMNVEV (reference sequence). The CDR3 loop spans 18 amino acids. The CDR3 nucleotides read TGTGCCAGCAGTTTATATGGGGACAGGGCCGGGAATAATTCACCCCTCCACTTT. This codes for CASSLYGDRAGNNSPLHF.

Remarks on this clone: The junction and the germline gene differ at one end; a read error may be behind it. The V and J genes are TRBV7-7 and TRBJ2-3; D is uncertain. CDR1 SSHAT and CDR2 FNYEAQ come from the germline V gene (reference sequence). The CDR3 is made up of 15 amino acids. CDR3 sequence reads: CASSLGHPPADTQYF. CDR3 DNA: TGTGCTAGCAGCTTAGGGCACCCTCCAGCAGATACGCAGTATTTT.